This entry features one TCR beta chain sequence. The antigen remains undetermined. This record comes from a study of cytomegalovirus exposure and HLA in healthy donors. Study background: Earlier results showed roughly 120 million unique TCR beta sequences derived from some 180 million T cells. In terms of ancestry, the Caucasian-associated cluster contained roughly 80% of the 300 to 400 genotyped donors. Whole-study results and caveats: It was reportedly the case that the classifier diagnosed cytomegalovirus status with high specificity and sensitivity. In a later analysis, at a false discovery rate of 0.05, roughly 17,000 TCR beta sequences matched HLA alleles.

The PCR ran on 60 Vbeta and 13 Jbeta primers. TCRdb's table, derived via immunoSEQ multiplex PCR, lists solely in-frame clones and lacks some. This table holds over 150,000 clones, roughly four fifths found once. The CDR3 totals 17 residues. The germline V gene encodes CDR1 SEHNR and CDR2 FQNEAQ (reference sequence). Unmatched junction bases numbered 11, after V lost 5 bases and J lost 2 bases. The receptor was isolated from a man younger than 30 in good health and CMV-seronegative. V usage is TRBV7-9 and J usage is TRBJ2-3, with 9 nucleotides matching TRBD2. Sequencing was performed on PBMCs. The CDR3 reads CASSPDGLAGYTDTQYF. Written as DNA, the CDR3 is TGTGCCAGCAGCCCGGACGGGCTAGCGGGGTACACAGATACGCAGTATTTT.